Below are 4 T cell receptor beta chains sequenced from a single sample in a study of blood T cells in healthy people across ages. Primers used in a second PCR of about 7 to 12 cycles were a sample-barcoded 5' primer and a J-beta primer mix. Each CDR3 protein gets one entry after TCRdb re-called the 5' RACE reads with MiXCR. This sample carries 850,000 to 1,000,000 distinct CDR3 sequences, roughly 52% of them seen once, and the ten largest clones take around an eighth. Sequencing was carried out using blood. The receptors shown here come from a man aged 30 to 45 in good health.

In its sample, this clonotype was seen many times. Compared with germline, one end of the junction differs, possibly owing to a read error. V usage is TRBV12-3 or TRBV12-4 and J usage is TRBJ2-3, with no clear D. The CDR3 extends over 11 amino acids. Here the CDR3 reads CASSFKDTQYF. In DNA, the CDR3 is TGCGCCAGCAGCTTTAAAGATACGCAGTATTTT.

The chain employs TRBV4-2 and TRBJ2-5, with D possibly TRBD2 on 6 matching bases. The CDR3 totals 20 residues. V lost 1 base to trimming and J lost 2 bases, with 26 bases between them. In germline, CDR1 is LGHNA, CDR2 YNFKEQ. The CDR3 coding sequence is TGTGCCAGCAGCCAAGTCTTTACTAGCCAAGTATGGGGAAGACAAGAGACCCAGTACTTC. This encodes CASSQVFTSQVWGRQETQYF.

The CDR3 sequence: CATLSNPINEQFF. CDR3 coding DNA: TGTGCCACCCTGTCTAATCCTATCAATGAGCAGTTCTTC. The chain combines TRBV6-2 or TRBV6-3 with TRBJ2-1; no firm D call. The CDR3 sequence is 13 residues long. Germline CDR1 MNHEY, CDR2 SVGEGT. V was shortened by 10 bases and J by 6 bases, with 16 bases between the two germline ends.

The V gene is TRBV14, the J gene TRBJ2-5; perhaps TRBD2 as D (6 bases). The CDR3 is made up of 13 amino acids. Germline assignment: CDR1 SGHDN and CDR2 FVKESK. V dropped 4 bases and J dropped 11 bases, with 17 bases sitting between them. Here the CDR3 reads CASSLYAGSQQYF. The CDR3 nucleotides read TGTGCCAGCAGCCTTTACGCCGGGAGTCAGCAGTACTTC.